Listed here is a single TCR beta chain. The source of the sample is a study of control samples from healthy donors and cancer patients. Sequenced by immunoSEQ multiplex PCR; TCRdb stores in-frame clones only, minus some. The sample contains hundreds of thousands of clones, 80% to 95% of which appear only once. Per germline, CDR1 MDHEN and CDR2 SYDVKM. This CDR3 contains 17 residues. With 2 bases removed from V and 3 bases from J, the gap between germline ends came to 14 bases. The chain links TRBV28 to TRBJ1-6; D is unclear. This TCR derives from a man aged 40-49 years with head and neck cancer. Input material: PBMCs. The CDR3 bases are TGTGCCAGCAGTTTACTTAGGGCAGCGAGCTATAATTCACCCCTCCACTTT. As protein: CASSLLRAASYNSPLHF.